This entry lists 24 T cell receptor beta chains sequenced from one sample in a study of graft-versus-host responses after intestinal transplantation (dated by TCRdb to the early 2020s). Reading the label with the study, this specimen's time point is: cells obtained before transplantation from donor or recipient. Receptor amplification or capture employed the immunoSEQ multiplex PCR assay. The table was pulled from immuneACCESS by TCRdb, which kept in-frame rearrangements only. Such tables lose some clones; where checked, under half of the loss comes from unresolved V genes, and the rest has no known cause. The sample includes fewer than 25,000 clones, with 55% to 70% observed a single time. The ten largest make up approximately 1% of the sample. This material consisted of alloreactive CD4+ T cells from a mixed lymphocyte reaction culture, taken before intestinal transplant. The cell subset or site label corresponds to: CFSE-low proliferating T cells sorted from roughly 6-day pre-transplant mixed lymphocyte reaction (GvH or HvG direction). These TCRs come from a human patient who received an intestinal transplant.

The rearrangement links TRBV4-1 to TRBJ2-1; TRBD2 matches 7 bases. V dropped 4 bases and J dropped 4; count of bases not matched to a gene: 7. The CDR3 runs 15 residues. The V gene's germline CDR1 is MGHRA and CDR2 YSYEKL. This CDR3 reads CASSLVQGGYNEQFF. As DNA, the CDR3 is TGCGCCAGCAGCCTCGTCCAGGGAGGGTACAATGAGCAGTTCTTC.

The V and J genes are TRBV28 and TRBJ1-1; no clear D. This CDR3 comprises 14 residues. Trimming cost V 2 bases and J 1 base, with 8 bases left between them. Germline-derived CDR1 and CDR2 are MDHEN and SYDVKM. DNA for the CDR3: TGTGCCAGCAGTTTACTTGGAGGGAACACTGAAGCTTTCTTT. It codes for CASSLLGGNTEAFF.

This clone was recorded only once. V and J are TRBV11-3 and TRBJ2-5; TRBD1 aligns across 10 bases. The CDR3 extends over 14 amino acids. J lost 4 bases, V lost 5 bases, and 4 bases had no gene match. Looked up from germline, CDR1 is SGHNT and CDR2 is YENEEA. In DNA, the CDR3 is TGTGCCAGCAGCGAGGGACAGGGGAGAGAGACCCAGTACTTC. Translation: CASSEGQGRETQYF.

This clone appeared a few times. The CDR3, as DNA: TGTGCCAGCAGTGAAGGTCCAGGGTTCAATCAGCCCCAGCATTTT. As protein: CASSEGPGFNQPQHF. This chain connects TRBV6-1 to TRBJ1-5, with D possibly being TRBD1 (5 bases). Trimming left V 1 base short and J 3 bases short, with 10 bases between. This CDR3 contains 15 residues. Per germline, CDR1 MNHNS and CDR2 SASEGT.

This clone was observed a few times. The rearrangement links TRBV7-9 to TRBJ2-7; TRBD1 aligns across 8 bases. The CDR3 sequence is 15 residues long. The V and J ends lost 1 base and 3 bases, in that order; junction bases with no gene match: 5. The V gene's germline CDR1 is SEHNR and CDR2 FQNEAQ (reference sequence). CDR3 sequence (DNA): TGTGCCAGCAGCTTAGGTAGGACAGGGATCTACGAGCAGTACTTC. Its translation is CASSLGRTGIYEQYF.

The sample holds a few counts of this clone. The chain couples TRBV7-8 to TRBJ1-1; 10 nucleotides align to TRBD1. J lost 7 bases, V lost 10 bases, and 6 bases had no gene match. The V gene's germline CDR1 is SGHVS and CDR2 FQNEAQ. The CDR3 runs to 12 residues. The CDR3 DNA follows: TGTGCCACAGGACAGGGGGTAGGTGAAGCTTTCTTT. Amino acid sequence: CATGQGVGEAFF. The full variable domain, its missing parts supplied by reference TRBV7-8 and TRBJ1-1, is GAGVSQSPRYKVAKRGQDVALRCDPISGHVSLFWYQQALGQGPEFLTYFQNEAQLDKSGLPSDRFFAERPEGSVSTLKIQRTQQEDSAVYLCATGQGVGEAFFGQGTRLTVV.

The genes are TRBV5-1 and TRBJ2-7; 8 bases are a match to TRBD1. V lost 3 bases and J lost 6; bases outside the gene matches: 8. Germline-derived CDR1 and CDR2 are SGHRS and YFSETQ. The CDR3 extends over 14 amino acids. The CDR3 here is CASSWGQGAGEQYF. The CDR3 DNA reads as TGCGCCAGCAGCTGGGGCCAGGGGGCGGGCGAGCAGTACTTC.

The chain combines TRBV10-3 with TRBJ1-2; no clear D. This CDR3 is built from 16 residues. Germline-derived CDR1 and CDR2 are ENHRY and SYGVKD. Trimming took 3 bases from V and 2 from J, leaving 16 bases between them. CDR3 in amino acids: CAISDSSRSTNYGYTF. CDR3 coding DNA: TGTGCCATCAGTGACTCCTCTCGCAGTACGAACTATGGCTACACCTTC.

A few counts support this clone. This chain links TRBV28 with TRBJ2-6, with a possible D match to TRBD2 (6 bases). This CDR3 is 21 amino acids long. Per the germline V gene, CDR1 is MDHEN and CDR2 is SYDVKM. Trimming removed 2 bases at V and 4 bases at J, with 27 bases between. As DNA, the CDR3 is TGTGCCAGCAGTTTACGAAGCCGTTCCCGGGACTCCTCGCGGGGGGCCAACGTCCTGACTTTC. It encodes CASSLRSRSRDSSRGANVLTF.

This chain connects TRBV5-1 to TRBJ2-3, with 15 bases aligning to TRBD2. Germline V CDR1 and CDR2: SGHRS, YFSETQ. Trimming cost V 2 bases and J 4 bases; bases outside gene matches: 8. The CDR3 loop spans 18 amino acids. The CDR3 sequence: CASSFKGGLAGGPDTQYF. The CDR3 nucleotides are TGCGCCAGCAGCTTCAAAGGGGGACTAGCGGGGGGACCAGATACGCAGTATTTT.

This clone was seen a handful of times. This chain connects TRBV6-6 to TRBJ2-7; TRBD1 is a possible D gene (5 bases). Per the germline V gene, CDR1 is MNHNY and CDR2 is SVGAGI (reference sequence). V lost 5 bases and J 3 bases, leaving 11 bases between the germline ends. CDR3 size: 13 residues. In DNA, the CDR3 is TGTGCCAGCAGTCGTATCAGGGACTACGAGCAGTACTTC. It yields the protein CASSRIRDYEQYF.

This chain connects TRBV10-3 to TRBJ1-1; 7 nucleotides align to TRBD1. This CDR3 has 13 amino acids. After removal of 4 bases from V and 7 bases from J, the junction contained 6 bases not matched to a gene. Looked up from germline, CDR1 is ENHRY and CDR2 is SYGVKD. The CDR3 nucleotides are TGTGCCATCAGTGGGACAGGTACTAATGAAGCTTTCTTT. This encodes CAISGTGTNEAFF.

V is TRBV9 and J is TRBJ2-2; D remains ambiguous. Germline loops: CDR1 SGDLS, CDR2 YYNGEE. Trimming stripped 0 bases from V and 4 bases from J, with 13 bases between. The CDR3 has 16 residues. CDR3 nucleotide sequence: TGTGCCAGCAGCGTAGCTCATAATGCAGGCACCGGGGAGCTGTTTTTT. This translates into CASSVAHNAGTGELFF.

The gene calls are TRBV5-4 and TRBJ2-2, with D possibly being TRBD2 (7 bases). V lost 0 bases and J lost 6, with 12 bases in between. This CDR3 contains 15 residues. Germline lookup yields CDR1 SGHNT and CDR2 YYREEE (reference sequence). The CDR3 sequence: CASSLVGEGAGELFF. CDR3 sequence (DNA): TGTGCCAGCAGCTTGGTGGGGGAGGGGGCCGGGGAGCTGTTTTTT.

This chain joins TRBV6-5 and TRBJ2-1; possibly TRBD1 for D (5 bases). CDR3 size: 15 residues. The V gene lost 0 bases and the J gene lost 5 bases, with 11 bases spanning the gap. CDR1 is MNHEY, CDR2 SVGAGI, per germline. The CDR3 is CASSYSSQGNNEQFF. CDR3 coding DNA: TGTGCCAGCAGTTACTCGAGTCAGGGAAACAATGAGCAGTTCTTC.

The V call is TRBV7-3, the J call TRBJ2-6; 7 bases line up with TRBD1. Per germline, CDR1 SGHTA and CDR2 FQGTGA. Trimming at V came to 5 bases and at J to 2 bases, leaving 3 bases not matched to a gene. The CDR3 consists of 15 residues. The CDR3 is CASSRGQAGANVLTF. The CDR3 nucleotides read TGTGCCAGCAGCCGCGGACAGGCTGGGGCCAACGTCCTGACTTTC.

The chain combines TRBV30 with TRBJ1-2; TRBD1 aligns across 7 bases. CDR1 and CDR2 from the germline V gene are GTSNPN and SVGIG (reference sequence). The CDR3 is 13 residues long. V shed 3 bases, J shed 4 bases, and the junction held 5 bases outside the gene matches. CDR3 region: CAWRWAGGYGYTF. The CDR3 region has the DNA TGTGCCTGGAGGTGGGCAGGGGGCTATGGCTACACCTTC.

The V call is TRBV18, the J call TRBJ1-1, with a weak D call TRBD1 (5 bases). Trimming removed 4 bases from V and 5 bases from J, with 17 bases in between. Germline V gene data show CDR1 as KGHSH and CDR2 as LQKENI. The CDR3 is 15 amino acids. CDR3 residues: CASSQRDGFLTEAFF. The CDR3 DNA sequence: TGTGCCAGCTCACAGCGGGACGGATTCCTAACTGAAGCTTTCTTT.

This clone was observed a handful of times. This chain uses TRBV5-8 with TRBJ1-1; 8 bases match TRBD1. The length of the CDR3 is 15 residues. CDR1 and CDR2 from the germline V gene are SGHTS and YDEGEE. V lost 1 base, J lost 5 bases, and 7 bases stayed unmatched. CDR3 protein: CASSLLQGARTEAFF. CDR3 nucleotides: TGTGCCAGCAGCTTGCTTCAGGGGGCGAGGACTGAAGCTTTCTTT.

This chain joins TRBV1 and TRBJ2-5; TRBD2, the table's D call, was not compared with the DNA. TRBV1 is tagged as a pseudogene. The CDR3 runs 20 residues. The CDR3 nucleotides read TGCACCAGCAGCTCATCCGGGACTAGAACATTCGGTACGAGTCAAGAGACCCAGTACTTC. This codes for CTSSSSGTRTFGTSQETQYF.

This clone showed up just a few times. The V call is TRBV19, the J call TRBJ2-6, with TRBD1 matching over 8 bases. CDR1 LNHDA and CDR2 SQIVND come from the germline V gene (reference sequence). V lost 5 bases and J lost 12; bases outside the gene matches: 9. The CDR3 runs to 14 residues. CDR3 DNA sequence: TGTGCCAGTAGTCGACAGGGGATTTTACCCGTCCTGACTTTC. It is translated as CASSRQGILPVLTF.

This chain joins TRBV7-5 and TRBJ2-3; the table calls TRBD2, which could not be checked here. TRBV7-5 is annotated as a pseudogene. This CDR3 is 14 amino acids long. In nucleotides, the CDR3 is TGTGTCAGAAGCTTACCGGGAGAAGGAGATACGCAGTATTTT. It translates to CVRSLPGEGDTQYF.

This clone rates as medium-sized. The chain uses TRBV6-1 and TRBJ1-4, with 8 positions matching TRBD1. The CDR3 sequence is 14 residues long. Germline CDR1 and CDR2: MNHNS and SASEGT. Unmatched junction bases numbered 8, after V lost 6 bases and J lost 8 bases. CDR3 protein: CASSQDRVREKLFF. The CDR3 DNA is TGTGCCAGCAGCCAGGACAGGGTCCGGGAAAAACTGTTTTTT.

There are a few counts of this clone. This chain joins TRBV30 and TRBJ2-7; D is possibly TRBD1 (5 bases). The CDR3 totals 14 residues. CDR1 is GTSNPN, CDR2 SVGIG, per germline (reference sequence). Trimming shortened V by 7 bases and J by 0 bases, and 16 bases separated the two germline ends. CDR3 protein: CAFRQSPSSYEQYF. CDR3 sequence (DNA): TGTGCCTTTCGACAGTCCCCAAGCTCCTACGAGCAGTACTTC.